This TCR beta chain was sequenced for a study of OX40 agonist ivuxolimab in advanced cancers. Study-wide context: Checkpoint inhibitors had been given previously to about 38% of patients.

V was clipped by 1 base and J by 0 bases, with 10 bases between them. Germline V CDR1 and CDR2: SGHRS, YFSETQ. The CDR3 consists of 16 residues. Only in-frame clones appear in the TCRdb table, and some are missing; sequencing was by immunoSEQ multiplex PCR. Of approximately 54,000 clones in the sample, roughly 90% are singletons; the top ten hold roughly 13%. It was autoimmune disease history or systemic immunosuppression that excluded patients. Drawing of blood for sampling happened at baseline, at cycle 4 day 1, and at cycle 7 day 1. This receptor was identified in an adult with an advanced solid tumor such as melanoma, head and neck, liver or kidney cancer. Sequencing used CD4+ or CD8+ T cells sorted from blood, obtained in a trial of the OX40 agonist ivuxolimab. The chain has TRBV5-1 and TRBJ2-2, with a weak D call TRBD2 (6 bases). In DNA, the CDR3 is TGCGCCAGCAGCTTGAATGCGGGGACGAACACCGGGGAGCTGTTTTTT. Translated: CASSLNAGTNTGELFF.